These 5 T cell receptor beta chains came from one sample sequenced in a study of PD-L1 blockade in urothelial cancer. Libraries were prepared by immunoSEQ multiplex PCR; TCRdb keeps only in-frame clonotypes and omits some of them. Of under 1,500 clones in the sample, roughly two fifths were seen once. Sequenced here: tumor tissue, sampled before atezolizumab (anti-PD-L1) treatment. These receptors originate from a man aged 55-75 years with urothelial cancer.

J is TRBJ2-3 and V is TRBV11-1, with 7 bases identical to TRBD2. The CDR3 is made up of 16 amino acids. V shed 4 bases and J 5 bases; nucleotides not matched to a gene: 12. Germline CDR1 is SGHAT and CDR2 is FQDESV (reference sequence). The CDR3 nucleotides are TGTGCCAGCAGCTACGGAGGAAAAGCGGGGTTAGATACGCAGTATTTT. Its protein product is CASSYGGKAGLDTQYF.

This clone turned up a few times. The gene calls are TRBV10-1 and TRBJ2-2; D ambiguous. Germline V lookup: CDR1 WNHNN, CDR2 SYGVQD (reference sequence). V lost 3 bases and J lost 3, with 5 bases in between. The CDR3 has 13 residues. The CDR3 DNA sequence: TGCGCCAGCAGTGAAAAACACACCGGGGAGCTGTTTTTT. Translating gives CASSEKHTGELFF.

The V call is TRBV25-1, the J call TRBJ2-7, with a possible D match to TRBD2 (6 bases). The V gene lost 10 bases and the J gene lost 4 bases, with 14 bases spanning the gap. This CDR3 has 12 residues. Germline CDR1 and CDR2: MGHDK and SYGVNS. CDR3 nucleotides: TGTGCCACCGGGGGTCGGGTTTACGAGCAGTACTTC. This encodes CATGGRVYEQYF.

Worth noting for this clone: At one of its ends the junction is not consistent with the germline gene, which may arise from a read error. This chain uses TRBV14 with TRBJ1-1, with a tentative D call TRBD1 (5 bases). The CDR3 runs 13 residues. Germline V gene lookup returns CDR1 SGHDN and CDR2 FVKESK. CDR3 region: CASTQDRNTEAFF. Here the CDR3 DNA reads TGTGCCAGCACCCAAGACAGGAACACTGAAGCTTTCTTT.

The rearrangement uses TRBV11-3 and TRBJ2-3; TRBD2 aligns across 7 bases. From germline, CDR1 is SGHNT and CDR2 YENEEA. Trimming cost V 5 bases and J 5 bases; bases outside gene matches: 16. The CDR3 is made up of 17 amino acids. CDR3 loop: CASSPGLVTSGGDTQYF. The CDR3 DNA reads as TGTGCCAGCAGCCCCGGACTAGTAACCTCCGGGGGAGATACGCAGTATTTT.